The rows below give T cell receptor beta chains drawn from one sample of a study of cytomegalovirus exposure and HLA in healthy donors. Data came from immunoSEQ multiplex PCR; TCRdb stores just in-frame clones and leaves some out. The sample shows 40,000 to 45,000 clones, around three quarters of them seen only once. Material: PBMCs. The receptors originated from a man aged 25-45 years in good health and CMV-seronegative. Each CDR3 is given without its conserved first and last residue.

>TRBV5-5|TRBJ1-2
ASSLGQSAGYT
>TRBV11-2|TRBJ1-1
ASSLGEGLDTEAF
>TRBV30|TRBJ2-3
AWSVGGNADTQY
>TRBV9|TRBJ2-2
ASSESGSSVTGELF
>TRBV25-1|TRBJ1-2
ASSEYRQGHYGYT
>TRBV5-1|TRBJ2-7
ASSLVQGLSYEQY
>TRBV6-5|TRBJ2-7
ASSYLRAGYEQY
>TRBV7-8|TRBJ2-3
ASSSGAYTSTDTQY
>TRBV13|TRBJ1-2
ASSQPGLYGYT
>TRBV6-1|TRBJ2-2
ASSARRRESGELF
>TRBV2|TRBJ1-4
ASSATQSWEKLF
>TRBV2|TRBJ2-1
ASRTNSYNEQF
>TRBV10-3|TRBJ2-3
ATLIGLAGTDTQY
>TRBV7-9|TRBJ2-7
ASSPKSTGGEQY
>TRBV27|TRBJ1-1
ASSLFRVGTGPTEAF
>TRBV5-5|TRBJ1-2
ASSLASRQAGDT
>TRBV4-1|TRBJ2-3
ASSHPPTDFTDTQY
>TRBV6-5|TRBJ2-3
ASSRDSGDTQY
>TRBV27|TRBJ2-7
ASSLVGQGFDEQY
>TRBV27|TRBJ2-5
ASSPTPGTRAETQY
>TRBV27|TRBJ2-1
ASSKLGLASYNEQF
>TRBV5-1|TRBJ2-1
ASSRTTLSSYNEQF
>TRBV7-2|TRBJ1-4
ASSSTRGDEKLF
>TRBV4-3|TRBJ2-1
ASSQDAFLAGRNNEQF
>TRBV7-5|TRBJ1-2
ARSLIASTNYGYT
>TRBV14|TRBJ1-2
ASSQVQDSYLYGYT
>TRBV28|TRBJ2-7
ASSLPTSGSVDYEQY
>TRBV7-9|TRBJ2-2
SSSFLPTRGGTGELF
>TRBV7-2|TRBJ2-5
ASSLTETQY
>TRBV5-1|TRBJ1-1
ASRSDRGAEAF
>TRBV30|TRBJ2-1
ACSTAGAYNEQF
>TRBV7-2|TRBJ2-1
ASSLEVVAGGGNEQF
>TRBV9|TRBJ2-7
ASSVDLSREQY
>TRBV18|TRBJ2-7
ASSGTRGGYEQY
>TRBV9|TRBJ2-1
ASSTNLAGDRGEQF
>TRBV19|TRBJ1-2
ASSLRGPDTGYT
>TRBV25-1|TRBJ1-1
ASSSNTEAF
>TRBV4-3|TRBJ2-2
ASSHHQGGTGGTGELF
>TRBV19|TRBJ2-5
ASSVGTRETQY
>TRBV6-1|TRBJ2-7
ASTLQEAYEQY
>TRBV7-9|TRBJ2-1
SSSFSRYPGFVPF
>TRBV7-9|TRBJ2-3
ASSLDNTDTQY
>TRBV10-1|TRBJ2-3
ASSEARGTDTQY
>TRBV6-5|TRBJ1-2
ASSSNINYGYT
>TRBV5-4|TRBJ2-5
ASSLAASGTETQY
>TRBV28|TRBJ1-4
ASSSGNEKLF
>TRBV5-1|TRBJ1-1
ASSLAEGLGAKAF
>TRBV9|TRBJ1-5
ASSVGNRAEEPQH
>TRBV4-3|TRBJ1-4
ASSQDGSDRINEKLF
>TRBV27|TRBJ1-1
ASRGQGASEAF
>TRBV5-6|TRBJ2-3
ASAAGGDTDTQY
>TRBV6-5|TRBJ2-6
ASSYSGTGSKVLT
>TRBV4-3|TRBJ2-7
ASSQSDAGGYEQY
>TRBV5-1|TRBJ1-2
ASSPAGLRGGGTGYT
>TRBV5-1|TRBJ1-5
ASSPSGESHQPQH
>TRBV19|TRBJ2-7
ASSTYGGNREQY
>TRBV6-5|TRBJ1-2
ASTYGGGRGGYT